This T cell receptor (beta chain) was retrieved from a study of blood T cell repertoires in COVID-19. Generated by immunoSEQ multiplex PCR, the TCRdb table keeps only in-frame clones and is missing some. The sample carries around 170,000 clones, around four fifths recorded once. Germline assignment: CDR1 SGHTA and CDR2 FQGNSA. The V gene end was trimmed by 6 bases and the J gene end by 4 bases; junction bases not matched to a gene: 5. The CDR3 runs to 15 residues. The sample taken for sequencing was peripheral blood. The receptor was derived from a man in his sixties or seventies who had recovered from COVID-19. The chain uses TRBV7-2 and TRBJ2-1; 11 nucleotides line up with TRBD1. The CDR3 loop is CASSWGQGGYNEQFF. The CDR3 nucleotides are TGTGCCAGCAGTTGGGGACAGGGGGGTTACAATGAGCAGTTCTTC. Looking up the rest from reference TRBV7-2 and TRBJ2-1 gives the full variable domain: GAGVSQSPSNKVTEKGKDVELRCDPISGHTALYWYRQSLGQGLEFLIYFQGNSAPDKSGLPSDRFSAERTGGSVSTLTIQRTQQEDSAVYLCASSWGQGGYNEQFFGPGTRLTVL.